What follows are 12 T cell receptor beta chains derived from one specimen sequenced in a study of PD-L1 blockade in urothelial cancer. The repertoire was sequenced with immunoSEQ multiplex PCR; TCRdb's copy has only in-frame clones and lacks some. The sample consists of some 41,000 clones, around 88% of them appearing once. The sequencing used PBMCs, collected around atezolizumab (anti-PD-L1) treatment. These receptors were collected from a man aged 80 or over with urothelial cancer.

This clone appeared a few times. The chain has TRBV25-1 and TRBJ2-2; 7 nucleotides agree with TRBD2. Germline V CDR1 and CDR2: MGHDK, SYGVNS. The J segment lost 1 base and the V segment lost 2 bases, leaving 1 base of the junction unmatched. The CDR3 length is 15 residues. The chain's CDR3 is CASSEPSGNTGELFF. CDR3 bases: TGTGCCAGCAGTGAACCTAGCGGGAACACCGGGGAGCTGTTTTTT.

Concerning this clone: The same CDR3 arises from other DNA sequences in this sample as well. The V gene is TRBV4-1, the J gene TRBJ2-1; 13 bases are a match to TRBD2. With 1 base clipped from V and 4 bases from J, the junction kept 1 base outside the gene matches. Germline assignment: CDR1 MGHRA and CDR2 YSYEKL. This CDR3 region has 16 residues. The CDR3 nucleotides are TGCGCCAGCAGCCAAGGACTAGCGGGAGGTTACAATGAGCAGTTCTTC. Amino acids: CASSQGLAGGYNEQFF.

V and J are TRBV11-2 and TRBJ2-7, with 9 nucleotides matching TRBD1. The CDR3 is 14 amino acids. With 1 base clipped from V and 6 bases from J, the junction kept 4 bases outside the gene matches. The germline CDR1 and CDR2 sequences are SGHAT and FQNNGV. CDR3 DNA: TGTGCCAGCAGCTTAGTACAGGGGGCCCCCGAGCAGTACTTC. Protein sequence: CASSLVQGAPEQYF.

V and J are TRBV5-4 and TRBJ2-7; TRBD2 agrees at 8 bases. V lost 4 bases to trimming and J lost 4 bases; unmatched junction nucleotides: 7. CDR1 SGHNT and CDR2 YYREEE come from the germline V gene (reference sequence). The CDR3 runs 14 residues. CDR3 residues: CASSPSGGRYEQYF. CDR3 coding DNA: TGTGCCAGCAGCCCCTCTGGCGGGAGGTACGAGCAGTACTTC.

The chain couples TRBV5-1 to TRBJ2-5; perhaps TRBD2 as D (7 bases). Trimming stripped 0 bases from V and 5 bases from J, with 11 bases between. The CDR3 extends over 14 amino acids. CDR1 is SGHRS and CDR2 is YFSETQ in the germline V gene. The CDR3: CASSLAGGLETQYF. The DNA for the CDR3 is TGCGCCAGCAGCTTGGCCGGGGGGCTGGAGACCCAGTACTTC.

This clone appeared once. The chain has TRBV5-1 and TRBJ1-1, with TRBD1 matching over 11 bases. Germline V gene lookup returns CDR1 SGHRS and CDR2 YFSETQ. The CDR3 has 15 amino acids. Germline trimming cut 0 bases from V and 7 bases from J; bases unmatched to any gene: 5. DNA of the CDR3: TGCGCCAGCAGCTTGGACGGACAGGGGGCTGATGAAGCTTTCTTT. It translates to CASSLDGQGADEAFF.

Written as DNA, the CDR3 is TGCGCCAGCAGCTTAACAGAGAACACTGAAGCTTTCTTT. Its translation is CASSLTENTEAFF. This sequence joins TRBV5-1 and TRBJ1-1; D is undetermined. The V end lost 2 bases, the J end lost 1 base, and 6 bases lay between the germline ends. The CDR3 extends over 13 amino acids. Looked up from germline, CDR1 is SGHRS and CDR2 is YFSETQ.

The CDR3 nucleotides are TGTGCCAGCAGTGAGCGAGGTACAGATACGCAGTATTTT. This translates into CASSERGTDTQYF. The chain is built from TRBV6-1 and TRBJ2-3; D gene uncertain. The CDR3 is 13 amino acids. CDR1 and CDR2 (germline): MNHNS, SASEGT. The germline V and J ends were trimmed by 3 bases and 3 bases, with 7 bases remaining between them.

The chain is built from TRBV6-1 and TRBJ2-5, with TRBD2 matching over 15 bases. Germline V lookup: CDR1 MNHNS, CDR2 SASEGT. The CDR3 length is 18 residues. V shed 2 bases, J shed 4 bases, and the junction held 8 bases outside the gene matches. The CDR3 DNA is TGTGCCAGCAGTGAAACAATCCCGGGACTAGCGGGAGGAGAGACCCAGTACTTC. Its protein product is CASSETIPGLAGGETQYF.

V usage is TRBV2 and J usage is TRBJ1-1; D might be TRBD1 (5 bases). The CDR3 is 13 amino acids. Germline CDR1 is SNHLY and CDR2 is FYNNEI. The ends were cut back, 4 bases at V and 0 bases at J, with 6 bases in the middle. The CDR3 nucleotides are TGTGCCAGCAGTGGACAGTTGAACACTGAAGCTTTCTTT. It codes for CASSGQLNTEAFF.

In DNA, the CDR3 is TGTGCCAGCAGTTCCCCGGGACAGGGGGGCAACGAGCAGTACTTC. This translates into CASSSPGQGGNEQYF. The chain has TRBV28 and TRBJ2-7, with 11 bases fitting TRBD1. The CDR3 has 15 amino acids. CDR1 is MDHEN and CDR2 is SYDVKM in the germline V gene. The V and J ends lost 4 bases and 5 bases, in that order; junction bases with no gene match: 7.

The rearrangement uses TRBV5-1 and TRBJ2-1, with 8 bases that match TRBD2. CDR3 length equals 16 residues. Per the germline V gene, CDR1 is SGHRS and CDR2 is YFSETQ. J lost 0 bases, V lost 2 bases, and 4 bases had no gene match. CDR3 protein: CASSFLAGPSYNEQFF. The CDR3 region has the DNA TGCGCCAGCAGCTTTTTAGCGGGACCCTCCTACAATGAGCAGTTCTTC.